This T cell receptor beta chain derives from a study of tumor and adjacent non-tumor tissue in lung cancer. For the study at large: On average, productive TCRbeta reads reached about 4.17 million per sample. Study-wide findings and caveats: Normal lung showed higher cumulative top 100 clone frequency than tumor.

This sample's RNA came from whole unsorted tissue. The normal lung tissue was taken more than 3 cm from the tumor edge. Between August and November 2014, newly diagnosed, chemotherapy-naive lung cancer patients underwent thoracic surgery in China. The CDR3 extends over 14 amino acids. A modified ARM-PCR protocol with three rounds of nested PCR amplified TCRbeta. TCRdb called the multiplex PCR reads again in MiXCR, with one record for every CDR3 protein. Of 77,000 or so distinct CDR3 sequences in the sample, about 80% were seen once. In the case of this clonotype: Its matching antigen is unknown. Germline is not matched at one junction end, which may reflect a read error.

The sequenced sample consisted of distant non-tumor lung tissue. This clonotype was sampled from a man between 65 and 85 years old with non-small cell lung cancer. The rearrangement links TRBV12-3 or TRBV12-4 to TRBJ1-4; no reliable D call. CDR3 sequence reads: CANSLCGLGEKLFF. Written as DNA, the CDR3 is TGTGCCAACAGTTTGTGCGGTCTAGGTGAAAAACTGTTTTTT.